These 5 T cell receptor beta chains share one sample of origin, sequenced in a study of blood T cell repertoires in COVID-19. Clones were read by immunoSEQ multiplex PCR, and TCRdb kept only the in-frame ones, dropping some. The sample has 43,000 or so clones; around 83% are singletons. Sample: peripheral blood. These receptors came from a man aged 55 to 70 with active COVID-19.

The chain has TRBV30 and TRBJ1-5; D is uncertain. CDR1 is GTSNPN, CDR2 SVGIG, per germline (reference sequence). The V end lost 5 bases, the J end lost 0 bases, and 8 bases lay between the germline ends. The CDR3 is made up of 13 amino acids. CDR3 protein: CAWATVSNQPQHF. DNA for the CDR3: TGTGCCTGGGCAACGGTTAGCAATCAGCCCCAGCATTTT. Full variable domain (rest looked up from reference TRBV30 and TRBJ1-5): SQTIHQWPATLVQPVGSPLSLECTVEGTSNPNLYWYRQAAGRGLQLLFYSVGIGQISSEVPQNLSASRPQDRQFILSSKKLLLSDSGFYLCAWATVSNQPQHFGDGTRLSIL.

This CDR3 is CASSFPGSTDTQYF. The DNA for the CDR3 is TGTGCCAGCAGTTTCCCGGGTAGCACAGATACGCAGTATTTT. This chain uses TRBV27 with TRBJ2-3, with no clear D. The V end lost 3 bases, the J end lost 0 bases, and 7 bases lay between the germline ends. CDR3 length equals 14 residues. Germline V gives CDR1 MNHEY, CDR2 SMNVEV (reference sequence).

The J gene is TRBJ2-3, the V gene TRBV7-9; TRBD2 matches 8 bases. The trim removed 6 bases at V and 1 base at J, leaving 3 bases unmatched. This CDR3 is 14 amino acids long. The germline V gene encodes CDR1 SEHNR and CDR2 FQNEAQ (reference sequence). This CDR3 reads CASSHSGGTDTQYF. The DNA of the CDR3 is TGTGCCAGCAGTCATAGCGGGGGCACAGATACGCAGTATTTT.

This chain links TRBV5-4 with TRBJ2-7; D perhaps matches TRBD1 (6 bases). Per germline, CDR1 SGHNT and CDR2 YYREEE (reference sequence). Trimming removed 4 bases at V and 3 bases at J, with 14 bases between. CDR3 length: 14 amino acids. CDR3 sequence: CASSPDSTIYEQYF. Here the CDR3 DNA reads TGTGCCAGCAGCCCGGACAGTACGATCTACGAGCAGTACTTC.

The J gene is TRBJ1-2, the V gene TRBV4-1; D unresolved. The CDR3 loop spans 13 amino acids. V was cut by 1 base and J by 4 bases, with 7 bases left in between. Germline CDR1 and CDR2: MGHRA and YSYEKL. CDR3 sequence (DNA): TGCGCCAGCAGCCAAGTTGCTAGCTATGGCTACACCTTC. It is translated as CASSQVASYGYTF.